The next 3 T cell receptor beta chains were all read from a single sample in a study of cytomegalovirus exposure and HLA in healthy donors. It was with 60 Vbeta and 13 Jbeta primers that the PCR ran. Repertoires were generated with immunoSEQ multiplex PCR, while TCRdb's copy carries only in-frame clones and drops some. The sample yields about 160,000 clones, over 60% seen once. Sequenced sample: PBMCs. The receptors originated from a woman aged 50 to 60 in good health and CMV-seropositive.

The chain has TRBV7-9 and TRBJ2-7; no clear D. Trimming took 3 bases from V and 5 from J, leaving 14 bases between them. Germline V gene data show CDR1 as SEHNR and CDR2 as FQNEAQ (reference sequence). This CDR3 has 14 amino acids. The CDR3 DNA follows: TGTGCCAGCAGCTTCGGGTCACCGTGGGACGAGCAGTACTTC. This codes for CASSFGSPWDEQYF.

The V call is TRBV2, the J call TRBJ2-3; TRBD2 aligns across 13 bases. CDR3 length: 16 amino acids. V lost 10 bases and J lost 1; bases outside the gene matches: 8. CDR1 and CDR2 from the germline V gene are SNHLY and FYNNEI. CDR3 in amino acids: CATARGLAGGTDTQYF. The CDR3 region has the DNA TGTGCCACCGCCCGCGGACTAGCGGGAGGCACAGATACGCAGTATTTT.

The rearrangement joins TRBV15 to TRBJ2-5; 10 bases are a match to TRBD2. Trimming cost V 3 bases and J 5 bases; bases outside gene matches: 9. CDR1 and CDR2 from the germline V gene are LNHNV and YYDKDF (reference sequence). This CDR3 is built from 16 residues. The CDR3 sequence: CATSRDQRGGRETQYF. The CDR3 nucleotides are TGTGCCACCAGCAGGGACCAGCGGGGGGGCAGGGAGACCCAGTACTTC.